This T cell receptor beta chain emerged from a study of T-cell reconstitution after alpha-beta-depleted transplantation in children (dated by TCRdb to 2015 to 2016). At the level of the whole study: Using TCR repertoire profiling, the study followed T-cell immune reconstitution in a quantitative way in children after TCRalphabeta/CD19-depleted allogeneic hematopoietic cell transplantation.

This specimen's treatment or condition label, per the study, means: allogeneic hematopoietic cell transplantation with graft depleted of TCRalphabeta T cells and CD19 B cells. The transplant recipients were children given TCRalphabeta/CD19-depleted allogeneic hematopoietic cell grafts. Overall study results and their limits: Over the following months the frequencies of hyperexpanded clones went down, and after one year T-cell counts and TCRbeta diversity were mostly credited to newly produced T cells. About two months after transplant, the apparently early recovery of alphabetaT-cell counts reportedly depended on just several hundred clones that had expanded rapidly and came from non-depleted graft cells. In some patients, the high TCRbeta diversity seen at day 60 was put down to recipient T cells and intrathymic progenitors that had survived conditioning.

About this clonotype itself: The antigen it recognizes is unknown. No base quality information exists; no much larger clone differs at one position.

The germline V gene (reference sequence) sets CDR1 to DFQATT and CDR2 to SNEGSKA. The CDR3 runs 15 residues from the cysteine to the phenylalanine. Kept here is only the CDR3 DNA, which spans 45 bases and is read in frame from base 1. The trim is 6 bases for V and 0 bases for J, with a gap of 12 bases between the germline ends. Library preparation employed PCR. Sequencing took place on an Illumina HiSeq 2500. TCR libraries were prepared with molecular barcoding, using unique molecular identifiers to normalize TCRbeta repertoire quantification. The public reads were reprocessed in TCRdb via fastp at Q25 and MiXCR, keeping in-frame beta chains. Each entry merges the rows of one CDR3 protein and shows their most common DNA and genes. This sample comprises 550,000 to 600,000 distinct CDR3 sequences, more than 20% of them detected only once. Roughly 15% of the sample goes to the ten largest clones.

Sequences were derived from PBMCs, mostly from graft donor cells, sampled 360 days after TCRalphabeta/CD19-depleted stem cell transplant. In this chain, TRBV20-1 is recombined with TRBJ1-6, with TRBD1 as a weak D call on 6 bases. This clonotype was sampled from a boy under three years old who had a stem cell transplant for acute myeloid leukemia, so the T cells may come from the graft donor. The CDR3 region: CSAARGASYNSPLHF. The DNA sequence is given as TGCAGTGCAGCAAGGGGGGCCTCCTATAATTCACCCCTCCACTTT.